This T cell receptor (beta chain) derives from a study of T cells in Graves' hyperthyroidism and ophthalmopathy. V trimming: 2 bases; J trimming: 8 bases; junction bases outside the gene matches: 9. CDR3 length: 15 residues. Germline loops: CDR1 MNHEY, CDR2 SVGAGI. TCR beta CDR3 regions were amplified from RNA transcripts. Primed by the HTBI set, a first-round RT-PCR was run on the TCR CDR3. A single record per CDR3 protein comes from TCRdb applying MiXCR to the multiplex PCR reads. The sample lists 600,000 to 800,000 distinct CDR3 sequences, 30% to 40% seen once, with more than 25% in the top ten. V is TRBV6-5 and J is TRBJ2-1; 7 bases are shared with TRBD1. Input material: blood. The source is a woman aged 40 to 50 with Graves' hyperthyroidism. Here the CDR3 reads CASSYAGGPTHEQFF. The CDR3 nucleotides read TGTGCCAGCAGTTACGCAGGGGGACCCACCCATGAGCAGTTCTTC.